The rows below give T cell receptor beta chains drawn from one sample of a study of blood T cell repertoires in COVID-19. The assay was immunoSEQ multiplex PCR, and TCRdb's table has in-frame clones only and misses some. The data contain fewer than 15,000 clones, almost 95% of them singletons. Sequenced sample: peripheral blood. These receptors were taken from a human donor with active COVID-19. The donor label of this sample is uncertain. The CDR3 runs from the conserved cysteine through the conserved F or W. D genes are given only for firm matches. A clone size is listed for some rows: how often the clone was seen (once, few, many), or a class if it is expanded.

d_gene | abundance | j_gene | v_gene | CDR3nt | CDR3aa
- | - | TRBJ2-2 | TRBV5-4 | TGTGCCAGCAGCTTGAAACAAAAGAACACCGGGGAGCTGTTTTTT | CASSLKQKNTGELFF
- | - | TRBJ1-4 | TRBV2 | TGTGCCACCCAGGGAACAACTAATGAAAAACTGTTTTTT | CATQGTTNEKLFF
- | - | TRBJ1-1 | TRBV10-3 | TGTGCCATCAGTGGAACAGGAGACTGGGGTACTGAAGCTTTCTTT | CAISGTGDWGTEAFF
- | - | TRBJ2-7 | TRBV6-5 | TGTGCCAGCAGCACAGGTAACTACGAGCAGTACTTC | CASSTGNYEQYF
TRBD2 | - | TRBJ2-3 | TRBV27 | TGTGCCAGCAGGTTAGCGGGCGGCTACACAGATACGCAGTATTTT | CASRLAGGYTDTQYF
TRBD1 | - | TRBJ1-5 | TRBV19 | TGTGCCAGTAGCTCGGGACAGCACCGAGGATCCCAGCCCCAGCATTTT | CASSSGQHRGSQPQHF
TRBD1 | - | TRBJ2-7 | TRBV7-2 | TGTGCCAGCGGCCTTCCGAGGACAGGATCCTACGAGCAGTACTTC | CASGLPRTGSYEQYF
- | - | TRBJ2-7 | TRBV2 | TGTGCCAGCAGTGAAGGGGCAGGGGTCCCCTACGAGCAGTACTTC | CASSEGAGVPYEQYF
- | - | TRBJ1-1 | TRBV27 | TGTGCCAGCAGTCCCCTGGGGACTATAAACACTGAAGCTTTCTTT | CASSPLGTINTEAFF
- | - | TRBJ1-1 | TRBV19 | TGTGCCAGTCCCGGACCAGGGGAGAACACTGAAGCTTTCTTT | CASPGPGENTEAFF
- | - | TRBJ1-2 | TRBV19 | TGTGCCAGTAGTCCCGGGCGGGGCTATGGCTACACCTTC | CASSPGRGYGYTF
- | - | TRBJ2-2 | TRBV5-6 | TGTGCCAGCAGCTCCTCCCTACCCAGGGAGCTGTTTTTT | CASSSSLPRELFF
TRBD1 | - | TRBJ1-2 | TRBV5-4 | TGTGCCAGCAGCTACACAGGGGGGGATGGCTACACCTTC | CASSYTGGDGYTF
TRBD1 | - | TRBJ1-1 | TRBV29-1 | TGCAGCTCAACTGCCGGGACAGGGAACACTGAAGCTTTCTTT | CSSTAGTGNTEAFF
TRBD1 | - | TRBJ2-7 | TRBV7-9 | TGTGCCAGCAGCTTAGATTCCCTTTCGACAGGGGGCAGTTCCGAGCAGTACTTC | CASSLDSLSTGGSSEQYF
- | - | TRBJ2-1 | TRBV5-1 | TGCGCCAGCAGCCGCGAAGCATCTCTATCCTACAATGAGCAGTTCTTC | CASSREASLSYNEQFF
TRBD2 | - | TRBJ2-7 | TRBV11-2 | TGTGCCAGCAGGCGGGGGGCCACTGGGGACGAGCAGTACTTC | CASRRGATGDEQYF
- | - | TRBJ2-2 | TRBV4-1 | TGCGCCAGCAGCCACCCGGGACTTTGGAACACCGGGGAGCTGTTTTTT | CASSHPGLWNTGELFF
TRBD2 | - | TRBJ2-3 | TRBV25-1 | TGTGCCAGCAGTCCTAGGTGGGGCGGGGGGTCGGATACGCAGTATTTT | CASSPRWGGGSDTQYF
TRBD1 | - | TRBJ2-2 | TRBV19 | TGTGCCACCCGGGACAGGGGGCGCGGAGCCGGGGAGCTGTTTTTT | CATRDRGRGAGELFF
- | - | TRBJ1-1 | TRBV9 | TGTGCCAGCAGCGTAGCTTCGAACACTGAAGCTTTCTTT | CASSVASNTEAFF
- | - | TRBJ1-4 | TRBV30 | TGTGCCTGGAGTGTACGGCGCCAGGGGAGTTTCGGGACTGAAAAACTGTTTTTT | CAWSVRRQGSFGTEKLFF
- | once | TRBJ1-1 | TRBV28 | TGTGCCAGCAGCAAAGCGGGTATAAAGAACACTGAAGCTTTCTTT | CASSKAGIKNTEAFF
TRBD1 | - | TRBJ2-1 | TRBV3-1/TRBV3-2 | TGTGCCAGCAGAAGACAGGGGGCTTCCTACAATGAGCAGTTCTTC | CASRRQGASYNEQFF
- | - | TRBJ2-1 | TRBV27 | TGTGCCAGCAGTTTATTAGGGGTTTTCTACAATGAGCAGTTCTTC | CASSLLGVFYNEQFF
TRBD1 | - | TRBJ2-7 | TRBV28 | TGTGCCAGAGCCGGGACAGGGGTAGGAGCCTCCTACGAGCAGTACTTC | CARAGTGVGASYEQYF
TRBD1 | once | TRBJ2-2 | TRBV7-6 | TGTGCCAGCAGCCCCGGGACAGGGGACACCGGGGAGCTGTTTTTT | CASSPGTGDTGELFF
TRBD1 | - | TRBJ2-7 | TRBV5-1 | TGCGCCAGCAGCCCGGGACAGGGTATCTACGAGCAGTACTTC | CASSPGQGIYEQYF
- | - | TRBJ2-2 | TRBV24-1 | TGTGCCACCAGTGATTCACTAGTGGTCGGGGAGCTGTTTTTT | CATSDSLVVGELFF
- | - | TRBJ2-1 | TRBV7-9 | TGTGCCAGCAGCTTAGTCCGCGACAATGAGCAGTTCTTC | CASSLVRDNEQFF
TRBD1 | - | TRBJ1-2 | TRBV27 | TGTGCCAGCACCAAATCAGGGGGTGGCGGCTACACCTTC | CASTKSGGGGYTF
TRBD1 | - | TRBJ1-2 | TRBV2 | TGTGCCAGCAGTGATCGGGACAGTAGCTATGGCTACACCTTC | CASSDRDSSYGYTF
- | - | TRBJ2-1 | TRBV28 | TGTGCCAGCAGTTTAATAGCGCAAGCCTACAATGAGCAGTTCTTC | CASSLIAQAYNEQFF
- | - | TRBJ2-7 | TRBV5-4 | TGTGCCAGCAGCTTGTCGGGTTCCGCCTACGAGCAGTACTTC | CASSLSGSAYEQYF
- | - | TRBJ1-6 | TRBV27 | - | CASSFGSGIGGYNSPLHF
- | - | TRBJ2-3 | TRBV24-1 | TGTGCCACCAGTGATTCGGGATTCGGGAATACGCAGTATTTT | CATSDSGFGNTQYF
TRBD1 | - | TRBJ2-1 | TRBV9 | TGTGCCAGCAGCGTGAGGCCGGGACAGGGGTTGGAGAGGTACAATGAGCAGTTCTTC | CASSVRPGQGLERYNEQFF
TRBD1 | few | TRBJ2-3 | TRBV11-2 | TGTGCCAGCAGCTTATCGAGGGGGCTCGCAGATACGCAGTATTTT | CASSLSRGLADTQYF
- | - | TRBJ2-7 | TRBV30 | TGTGCCTTAAGAAGGGGGGGGATGTACGAGCAGTACTTC | CALRRGGMYEQYF
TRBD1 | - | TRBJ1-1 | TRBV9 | TGTGCCAGCAGCGTACAGGGGGCGTGGACTGAAGCTTTCTTT | CASSVQGAWTEAFF
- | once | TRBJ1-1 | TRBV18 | TGTGCCAGCTCACCAGATCCAGGGGACACTGAAGCTTTCTTT | CASSPDPGDTEAFF
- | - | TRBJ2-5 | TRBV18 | TGTGCCAGCTCACCGACTAGGGATTCAGAGACCCAGTACTTC | CASSPTRDSETQYF
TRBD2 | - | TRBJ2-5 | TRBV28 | TGTGCCAGCAGTCCCTCGCCAGCGGGACAAGAGACCCAGTACTTC | CASSPSPAGQETQYF
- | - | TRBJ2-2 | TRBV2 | TGTGCCAGCAGTGTAGGGCTAGCCAACACCGGGGAGCTGTTTTTT | CASSVGLANTGELFF
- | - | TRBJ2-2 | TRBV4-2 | TGTGCCAGCAGCTTTAGAGGGGGAGGGGGAGGAAACACCGGGGAGCTGTTTTTT | CASSFRGGGGGNTGELFF
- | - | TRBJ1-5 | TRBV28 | TGTGCCAGCAGTTTCGGAGGAACCAATCAGCCCCAGCATTTT | CASSFGGTNQPQHF